A single sample is the source of the 16 T cell receptor beta chains below, sequenced in a study of blood T cells in healthy people across ages. Using a J-beta primer mix together with a sample-barcoded 5' primer, a second PCR was run for roughly 6 to 11 cycles. MiXCR, applied by TCRdb to the 5' RACE reads, yields one record per CDR3 protein. The sample consists of around 1,800,000 distinct CDR3 sequences, around 42% of them appearing once. Sequencing was carried out using blood. These receptors came from a human donor in good health.

The genes are TRBV15 and TRBJ1-2; D may be TRBD1 (6 bases). Trimming took off 0 bases at V and 5 bases at J, with 16 bases between the two ends. The germline V gene encodes CDR1 LNHNV and CDR2 YYDKDF (reference sequence). This CDR3 is 16 amino acids long. The CDR3 spells CATSRDLGAQGYGYTF. DNA of the CDR3: TGTGCCACCAGCAGAGATTTGGGGGCGCAGGGTTATGGCTACACCTTC.

The V and J genes are TRBV29-1 and TRBJ2-2; D gene unclear. The CDR3 runs 12 residues. Germline V lookup: CDR1 SQVTM, CDR2 ANQGSEA. The V gene lost 3 bases and the J gene lost 6 bases, with 8 bases spanning the gap. This CDR3 is CSVDVVPGELFF. The CDR3, as DNA: TGCAGCGTTGATGTAGTCCCCGGGGAGCTGTTTTTT.

V usage is TRBV29-1 and J usage is TRBJ2-5, with D possibly TRBD2 on 6 matching bases. Germline V lookup: CDR1 SQVTM, CDR2 ANQGSEA. CDR3 length: 14 residues. Trimming took off 2 bases at V and 6 bases at J, with 16 bases between the two ends. The CDR3 region has the DNA TGCAGCGTTGAAAGGAGGTCCCGCGGGAAGACCCAGTACTTC. Translation: CSVERRSRGKTQYF.

The sample holds a few counts of this clonotype. The gene calls are TRBV29-1 and TRBJ1-1; 12 bases are shared with TRBD1. Germline V gives CDR1 SQVTM, CDR2 ANQGSEA. The CDR3 runs to 12 residues. The junction had 10 bases not matched to a gene; V was cut back by 8 bases and J by 12 bases. CDR3 protein: CSLGTGGDFPFF. The CDR3 DNA follows: TGCAGCCTAGGGACAGGGGGCGACTTTCCTTTCTTT.

This sequence joins TRBV24-1 and TRBJ2-1, with 7 positions matching TRBD2. Germline CDR1 and CDR2: KGHDR and SFDVKD. This CDR3 has 16 amino acids. Trimming at V came to 9 bases and at J to 0 bases, leaving 10 bases not matched to a gene. In DNA form, the CDR3 reads TGTGCCACCGCTGGGCTAGCGGCCAGCTCCTACAATGAGCAGTTCTTC. This gives the protein CATAGLAASSYNEQFF.

This clonotype was seen only once. The V and J genes are TRBV5-6 and TRBJ2-4; either TRBD1 or TRBD2 may supply D (5 bases each). The closer fit of TRBJ2-7 to the DNA end suggests the J call may be wrong. Germline V gene lookup returns CDR1 SGHDT and CDR2 YYEEEE. This CDR3 region has 14 residues. The CDR3 coding sequence is TGTGCCAGCAGCTTGCCGGGACCAACCTACGAGCAGTACTTC. Amino acids: CASSLPGPTYEQYF.

The rearrangement joins TRBV4-3 to TRBJ2-1; weak D call: TRBD1 (5 bases). The germline V gene has CDR1 LGHNA and CDR2 YSLEER. V shed 4 bases and J shed 9 bases, with 13 bases lying between them. The length of the CDR3 is 13 residues. For the CDR3, the DNA is TGCGCCAGCAGCCCAGGGTGGGAAAGTGAGCAGTTCTTC. Translating gives CASSPGWESEQFF.

J is TRBJ1-2 and V is TRBV12-3 or TRBV12-4, with D tentatively TRBD1 (5 bases). With 3 bases removed from V and 4 bases from J, the gap between germline ends came to 12 bases. This CDR3 is 14 amino acids long. This CDR3 is CASSLSSGGYGYTF. In nucleotides, the CDR3 is TGTGCCAGCAGTTTGTCTTCGGGGGGCTATGGCTACACCTTC.

V and J are TRBV14 and TRBJ2-5; TRBD2 is a possible D gene (5 bases). The DNA end favors TRBJ2-7, so the J call may be wrong. The CDR3 runs to 16 residues. Per germline, CDR1 SGHDN and CDR2 FVKESK. This CDR3 is CASSQGPSGLLGEQYF. The CDR3 DNA reads TGTGCCAGCAGCCAAGGGCCTTCGGGATTACTGGGCGAGCAGTACTTC.

The chain couples TRBV5-1 to TRBJ1-1; D perhaps matches TRBD1 (5 bases). The germline gives CDR1 SGHRS, CDR2 YFSETQ. The CDR3 has 15 residues. Trimming took 4 bases from V and 1 from J, leaving 14 bases between them. The CDR3, as DNA: TGCGCCAGCAGCCCGGACGGGGCAGGGAACACTGAAGCTTTCTTT. This codes for CASSPDGAGNTEAFF.

This clonotype was counted only a few times. This chain links TRBV20-1 with TRBJ2-7; D might be TRBD2 (6 bases). Trimming left V 6 bases short and J 6 bases short, with 18 bases between. The CDR3 totals 13 residues. Germline CDR1 reads DFQATT; CDR2 reads SNEGSKA (reference sequence). CDR3 amino acids: CSAASLLALEQYF. DNA of the CDR3: TGCAGTGCCGCGTCGTTACTAGCTCTCGAGCAGTACTTC.

V is TRBV27 and J is TRBJ2-6, with D possibly matching TRBD2 (6 bases). V lost 2 bases to trimming and J lost 2 bases, with 25 bases between them. Per germline, CDR1 MNHEY and CDR2 SMNVEV (reference sequence). This CDR3 comprises 21 residues. DNA for the CDR3: TGTGCCAGCAGTTTAGTCCCCCCTTCGACAGAAAAGCGGGCTGGGGCCAACGTCCTGACTTTC. Translating it yields CASSLVPPSTEKRAGANVLTF. The variable domain in full, completed from reference TRBV27 and TRBJ2-6, reads EAQVTQNPRYLITVTGKKLTVTCSQNMNHEYMSWYRQDPGLGLRQIYYSMNVEVTDKGDVPEGYKVSRKEKRNFPLILESPSPNQTSLYFCASSLVPPSTEKRAGANVLTFGAGSRLTVL.

The rearrangement uses TRBV12-3 or TRBV12-4 and TRBJ2-1; 8 nucleotides match TRBD2. CDR3 size: 17 residues. Germline trimming cut 6 bases from V and 4 bases from J; bases unmatched to any gene: 14. CDR3 nucleotide sequence: TGTGCCAGCAGCCGATATAGCGGGGCCCTCCCGTACAATGAGCAGTTCTTC. It specifies CASSRYSGALPYNEQFF.

V usage is TRBV20-1 and J usage is TRBJ1-6; 8 bases agree with TRBD1. In germline, CDR1 is DFQATT, CDR2 SNEGSKA (reference sequence). This CDR3 is built from 16 residues. The ends lost 0 bases at V and 7 bases at J; junction bases unmatched: 8. The CDR3: CSAREALGQGNSPLHF. The CDR3 nucleotides are TGCAGTGCTAGAGAGGCCCTTGGACAGGGCAATTCACCCCTCCACTTT.

This clonotype was counted once. CDR3 in DNA: TGTGCCAGCACAACAGAGAAGTTCTATCAGCCCCAGCATTTT. Translating gives CASTTEKFYQPQHF. The chain uses TRBV6-2 or TRBV6-3 and TRBJ1-5; D not certain. V shed 7 bases and J shed 5 bases, with 15 bases lying between them. Germline CDR1 reads MNHEY; CDR2 reads SVGEGT. This CDR3 is 14 amino acids long.

This clonotype was recorded at least ten times. V gene TRBV29-1 combines with J gene TRBJ2-7; the D is unclear. This CDR3 spans 11 amino acids. Germline values: CDR1 SQVTM, CDR2 ANQGSEA. Trimming stripped 7 bases from V and 3 bases from J, with 10 bases between. CDR3 in DNA: TGCAGCGGGGGAAGTATCTACGAGCAGTACTTC. Amino acids: CSGGSIYEQYF.